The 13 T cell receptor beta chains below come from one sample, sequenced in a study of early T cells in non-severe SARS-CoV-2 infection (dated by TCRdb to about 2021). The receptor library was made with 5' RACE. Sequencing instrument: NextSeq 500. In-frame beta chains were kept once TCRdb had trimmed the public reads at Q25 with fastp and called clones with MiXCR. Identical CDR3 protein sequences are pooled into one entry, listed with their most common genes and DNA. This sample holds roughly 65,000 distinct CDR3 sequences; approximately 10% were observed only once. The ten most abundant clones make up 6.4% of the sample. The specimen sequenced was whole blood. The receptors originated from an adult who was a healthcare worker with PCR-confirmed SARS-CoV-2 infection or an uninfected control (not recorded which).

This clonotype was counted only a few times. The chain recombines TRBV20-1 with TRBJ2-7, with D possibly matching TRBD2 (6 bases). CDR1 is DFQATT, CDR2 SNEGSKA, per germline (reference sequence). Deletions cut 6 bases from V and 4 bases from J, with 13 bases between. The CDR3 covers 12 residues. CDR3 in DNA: TGCAGTGCGAAGGGACTCGCTTACGAGCAGTACTTC. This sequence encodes CSAKGLAYEQYF.

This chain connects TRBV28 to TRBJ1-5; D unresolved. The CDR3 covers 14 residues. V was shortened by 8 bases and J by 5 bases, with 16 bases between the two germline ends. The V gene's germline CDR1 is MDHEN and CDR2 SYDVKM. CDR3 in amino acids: CASFTRKEHQPQHF. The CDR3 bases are TGTGCCAGCTTCACCCGGAAGGAACATCAGCCCCAGCATTTT.

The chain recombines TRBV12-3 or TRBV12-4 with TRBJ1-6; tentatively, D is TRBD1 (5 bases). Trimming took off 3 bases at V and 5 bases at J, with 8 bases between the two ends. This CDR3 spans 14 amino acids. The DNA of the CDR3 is TGTGCCAGCAGTTTTTCGACAGATAATTCACCCCTCCACTTT. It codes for CASSFSTDNSPLHF.

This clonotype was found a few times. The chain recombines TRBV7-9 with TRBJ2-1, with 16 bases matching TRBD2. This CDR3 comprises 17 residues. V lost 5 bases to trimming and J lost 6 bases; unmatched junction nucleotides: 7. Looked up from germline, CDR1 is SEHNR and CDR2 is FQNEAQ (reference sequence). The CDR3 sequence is CASSPGLAGGRANEQFF. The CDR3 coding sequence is TGTGCCAGCAGCCCGGGACTAGCGGGAGGGAGAGCCAATGAGCAGTTCTTC. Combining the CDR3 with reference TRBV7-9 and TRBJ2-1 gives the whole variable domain DTGVSQNPRHKITKRGQNVTFRCDPISEHNRLYWYRQTLGQGPEFLTYFQNEAQLEKSRLLSDRFSAERPKGSFSTLEIQRTEQGDSAMYLCASSPGLAGGRANEQFFGPGTRLTVL.

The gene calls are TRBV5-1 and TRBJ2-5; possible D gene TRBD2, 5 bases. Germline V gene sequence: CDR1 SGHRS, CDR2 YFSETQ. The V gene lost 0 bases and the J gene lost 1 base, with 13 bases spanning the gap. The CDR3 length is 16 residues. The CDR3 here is CASSLVPGSVQETQYF. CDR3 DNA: TGCGCCAGCAGCTTGGTGCCGGGATCGGTCCAAGAGACCCAGTACTTC.

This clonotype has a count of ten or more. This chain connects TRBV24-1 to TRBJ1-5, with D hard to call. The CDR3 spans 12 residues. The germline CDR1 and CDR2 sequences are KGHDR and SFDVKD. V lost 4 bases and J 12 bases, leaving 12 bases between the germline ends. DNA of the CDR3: TGTGCCACCAGTGACCTCTGGGGTGGCCAGCATTTT. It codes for CATSDLWGGQHF.

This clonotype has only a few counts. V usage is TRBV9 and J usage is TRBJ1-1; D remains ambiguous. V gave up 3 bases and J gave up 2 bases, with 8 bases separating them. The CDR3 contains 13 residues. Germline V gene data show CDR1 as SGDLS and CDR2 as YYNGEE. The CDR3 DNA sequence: TGTGCCAGCAGCGCGCAATTTAACACTGAAGCTTTCTTT. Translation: CASSAQFNTEAFF.

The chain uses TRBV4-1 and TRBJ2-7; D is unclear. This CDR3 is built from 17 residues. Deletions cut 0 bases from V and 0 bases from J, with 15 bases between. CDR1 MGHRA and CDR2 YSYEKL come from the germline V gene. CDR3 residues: CASSQEPNVEYSYEQYF. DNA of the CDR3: TGCGCCAGCAGCCAAGAACCCAACGTTGAGTACTCCTACGAGCAGTACTTC.

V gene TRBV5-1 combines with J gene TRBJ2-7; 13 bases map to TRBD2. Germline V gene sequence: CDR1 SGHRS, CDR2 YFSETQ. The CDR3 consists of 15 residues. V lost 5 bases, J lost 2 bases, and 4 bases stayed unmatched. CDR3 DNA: TGCGCCAGCAGTTCCGGACTAGCGGGGGCCTACGAGCAGTACTTC. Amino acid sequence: CASSSGLAGAYEQYF.

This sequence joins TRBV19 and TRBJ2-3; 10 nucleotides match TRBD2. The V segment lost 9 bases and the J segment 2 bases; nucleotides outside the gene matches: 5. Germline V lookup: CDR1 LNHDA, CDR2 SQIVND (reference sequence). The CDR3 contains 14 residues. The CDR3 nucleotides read TGTGCCAGCAAACTAGCGGGGAACACAGATACGCAGTATTTT. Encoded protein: CASKLAGNTDTQYF.

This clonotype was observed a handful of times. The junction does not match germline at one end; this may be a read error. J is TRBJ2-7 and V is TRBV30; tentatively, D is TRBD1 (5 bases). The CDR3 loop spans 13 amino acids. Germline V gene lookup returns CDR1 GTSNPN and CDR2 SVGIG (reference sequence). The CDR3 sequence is CAWSVKPPTAQHF. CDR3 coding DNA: TGTGCCTGGAGTGTAAAGCCCCCGACAGCCCAGCACTTC. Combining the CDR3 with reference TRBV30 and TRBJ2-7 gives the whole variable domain SQTIHQWPATLVQPVGSPLSLECTVEGTSNPNLYWYRQAAGRGLQLLFYSVGIGQISSEVPQNLSASRPQDRQFILSSKKLLLSDSGFYLCAWSVKPPTAQHFGPGTRLTVT.

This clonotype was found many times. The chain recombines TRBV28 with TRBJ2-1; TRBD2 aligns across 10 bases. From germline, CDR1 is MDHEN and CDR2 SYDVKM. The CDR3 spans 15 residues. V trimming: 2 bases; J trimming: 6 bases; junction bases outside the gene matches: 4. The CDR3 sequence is CASSLELAGPNEQFF. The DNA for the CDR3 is TGTGCCAGCAGTTTAGAACTAGCGGGGCCCAATGAGCAGTTCTTC.

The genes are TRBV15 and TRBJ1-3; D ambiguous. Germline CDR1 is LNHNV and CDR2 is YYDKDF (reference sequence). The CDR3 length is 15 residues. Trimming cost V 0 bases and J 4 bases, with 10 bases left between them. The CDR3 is CATSRDLGIGNTIYF. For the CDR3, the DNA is TGTGCCACCAGCAGAGATCTGGGCATAGGAAACACCATATATTTT.